This is a list of T cell receptor beta chains from one sample in a study of blood T cell repertoires in COVID-19. Profiled with immunoSEQ multiplex PCR; TCRdb holds only in-frame clones, not every one. This sample has about 300,000 clones; roughly 85% occur once, and the top ten carry approximately 5.3%. Sequences were obtained from PBMCs or T cells enriched from blood (not recorded which). These receptors all come from a woman aged 25 to 45 who had recovered from COVID-19. The CDR3 runs from the conserved cysteine through the conserved F or W. The D gene is left open where the match is weak. Part of the rows lack a size; the others show once, few, many or a class for expanded clones.

length: 15
size: NA
D: TRBD1
J: TRBJ1-6
V: TRBV30
DNA: TGTGCCTGGAGTGCCCGGACAGGGTCGTCTTCACCCCTCCACTTT
CDR3: CAWSARTGSSSPLHF

length: 13
size: once
D: NA
J: TRBJ1-2
V: TRBV5-1
DNA: TGCGCCAGCAACCCTGGGGGGTACGCAGGCTACACCTTC
CDR3: CASNPGGYAGYTF

length: 14
size: once
D: TRBD1
J: TRBJ2-7
V: TRBV25-1
DNA: TGTGCCAGCAGCTTGGGGACAGGGTTGGAGGAGCAGTACTTC
CDR3: CASSLGTGLEEQYF

length: 15
size: NA
D: NA
J: TRBJ2-1
V: TRBV3-1/TRBV3-2
DNA: TGTGCCAGCAGCCAAGCCGGACCATCAGGGAATGAGCAGTTCTTC
CDR3: CASSQAGPSGNEQFF

length: 18
size: NA
D: TRBD2
J: TRBJ2-2
V: TRBV9
DNA: TGTGCCAGCAGCTTGGGACTAGCGGGGGGCCGGGTCACCGGGGAGCTGTTTTTT
CDR3: CASSLGLAGGRVTGELFF

length: 16
size: NA
D: NA
J: TRBJ1-1
V: TRBV30
DNA: TGTGCCTGGAGTGTACTTTCCGTAACAGGGCGGACTGAAGCTTTCTTT
CDR3: CAWSVLSVTGRTEAFF

length: 15
size: NA
D: NA
J: TRBJ1-1
V: TRBV6-5
DNA: TGTGCCAGCAGGACCCTGGGGCAGGTTAACACTGAAGCTTTCTTT
CDR3: CASRTLGQVNTEAFF

length: 15
size: NA
D: TRBD1
J: TRBJ1-2
V: TRBV2
DNA: TGTGCCAGCAGTGGGACCCCCGACAGGGGGCCTGGCTACACCTTC
CDR3: CASSGTPDRGPGYTF

length: 16
size: NA
D: NA
J: TRBJ1-4
V: TRBV4-1
DNA: TGCGCCAGCAGCCAAGATCTAGGCAGGGGAAATGAAAAACTGTTTTTT
CDR3: CASSQDLGRGNEKLFF

length: 15
size: NA
D: TRBD1
J: TRBJ2-7
V: TRBV6-5
DNA: TGTGCCAGCAGTATTACCGGGACAGACTCCTACGAGCAGTACTTC
CDR3: CASSITGTDSYEQYF

length: 13
size: NA
D: NA
J: TRBJ2-7
V: TRBV27
DNA: TGTGCCAGCAGCCGACATCTCTCCTACGAGCAGTACTTC
CDR3: CASSRHLSYEQYF

length: 13
size: NA
D: NA
J: TRBJ1-2
V: TRBV5-4
DNA: TGTGCCAGCAGTCACCCCGGGGGACGGGGCTACACCTTC
CDR3: CASSHPGGRGYTF

length: 14
size: NA
D: NA
J: TRBJ2-7
V: TRBV3-1/TRBV3-2
DNA: TGTGCCAGCAGCCAACCGGGGTCCGGGTACGAGCAGTACTTC
CDR3: CASSQPGSGYEQYF

length: 13
size: NA
D: NA
J: TRBJ1-5
V: TRBV6-5
DNA: TGTGCCAGCAGTTACCGGGGTAATCAGCCCCAGCATTTT
CDR3: CASSYRGNQPQHF

length: 16
size: NA
D: TRBD1
J: TRBJ2-5
V: TRBV30
DNA: TGTGCCTGGAGTGGGTGGGACAGGGCCCCCCAAGAGACCCAGTACTTC
CDR3: CAWSGWDRAPQETQYF

length: 14
size: NA
D: NA
J: TRBJ1-5
V: TRBV3-1/TRBV3-2
DNA: TGTGCCAGCAGCCAAGGGGCCGGGGGGCAGCCCCAGCATTTT
CDR3: CASSQGAGGQPQHF

length: 14
size: NA
D: NA
J: TRBJ2-5
V: TRBV10-3
DNA: TGTGCCATCAGTGTTGGAGGGGACCAAGAGACCCAGTACTTC
CDR3: CAISVGGDQETQYF

length: 13
size: NA
D: TRBD2
J: TRBJ2-7
V: TRBV30
DNA: TGTGCCTGGAGTTTGGGGGGGGTCGACGAGCAGTACTTC
CDR3: CAWSLGGVDEQYF

length: 14
size: NA
D: NA
J: TRBJ1-6
V: TRBV19
DNA: TGTGCCAGTAGCTCCGGGCGGGTTTTCTCACCCCTCCACTTT
CDR3: CASSSGRVFSPLHF

length: 13
size: NA
D: NA
J: TRBJ1-5
V: TRBV11-2
DNA: TGTGCCAGCAGCCGAGATAGCAATCAGCCCCAGCATTTT
CDR3: CASSRDSNQPQHF

length: 16
size: once
D: NA
J: TRBJ2-6
V: TRBV5-5
DNA: TGTGCCAGCAGCGTACAGGTTTCCTCTGGGGCCAACGTCCTGACTTTC
CDR3: CASSVQVSSGANVLTF

length: 15
size: NA
D: TRBD2
J: TRBJ2-5
V: TRBV6-5
DNA: TGTGCCAGCAGTTCGATAGCGGGGGGTAAAGAGACCCAGTACTTC
CDR3: CASSSIAGGKETQYF